These T cell receptor beta chains were read from a single sample in a study of PD-1 blockade in classical Hodgkin lymphoma. Data came from immunoSEQ multiplex PCR; TCRdb stores just in-frame clones and leaves some out. Found here are roughly 23,000 clones, 85% to 90% of them singletons; the top ten hold 0.25%. The sequenced sample was CD4+ T cells from blood. The receptors were gathered from a human donor with classical Hodgkin lymphoma. The CDR3 runs from the conserved cysteine through the conserved F or W. A D gene is named only where the DNA matches it firmly. Rows give clone size only sometimes, using once, few, many, or a class for an expanded clone.

>TRBD1|TRBJ1-1|NA|TRBV9
TGTGCCAGCAGCGTAGGGCCAGGGGGGGACACTGAAGCTTTCTTT
CASSVGPGGDTEAFF
>NA|TRBJ1-1|NA|TRBV19
TGTGCCAGTAGTATGAGTGACGGGACATCTGAAGCTTTCTTT
CASSMSDGTSEAFF
>NA|TRBJ1-3|NA|TRBV11-2
TGTGCCAGCAGCTTTTCCCCCTCTGGAAACACCATATATTTT
CASSFSPSGNTIYF
>NA|TRBJ2-4|NA|TRBV30
TGTGCCTGGACTCCGACAGCTAACATTCAGTACTTC
CAWTPTANIQYF
>TRBD2|TRBJ2-1|NA|TRBV10-2
TGCGCCAGCAGTGTTGGGACTAGCTCCTACAATGAGCAGTTCTTC
CASSVGTSSYNEQFF
>TRBD1|TRBJ1-3|NA|TRBV2
TGTGCCAGCAGGGGACAGGTGGGAAACACCATATATTTT
CASRGQVGNTIYF
>NA|TRBJ1-5|NA|TRBV11-3
TGTGCCAGTTCCGCGGGCCCCAATCAGCCCCAGCATTTT
CASSAGPNQPQHF
>NA|TRBJ2-1|few|TRBV15
TGTGCCACCAGCAGAGATCTCAGCGACAATGAGCAGTTCTTC
CATSRDLSDNEQFF
>TRBD1|TRBJ1-2|NA|TRBV6-1
TGTGCCAGCAGACGGACAGGGGGCTATGGCTACACCTTC
CASRRTGGYGYTF
>NA|TRBJ2-5|NA|TRBV7-9
TGTGCCAGCAGCTTAGTTTCTGGGGCGGCGGGAGAGACCCAGTACTTC
CASSLVSGAAGETQYF
>NA|TRBJ2-3|NA|TRBV6-5
TGTGCCAGCAGTTTAATAGCGGTGGGAGATACGCAGTATTTT
CASSLIAVGDTQYF
>NA|TRBJ2-5|NA|TRBV28
TGTGCCAGCAGTTTATGGAACCTATGGAGTTCCGAGACCCAGTACTTC
CASSLWNLWSSETQYF
>TRBD1|TRBJ2-2|NA|TRBV28
TGTGCCAGCACCACAGGGGGGACCGGGGAGCTGTTTTTT
CASTTGGTGELFF
>NA|TRBJ2-7|once|TRBV9
TGTGCCAGCAGCGTAGCTACGAGCGGAAGGATTTACGAGCAGTACTTC
CASSVATSGRIYEQYF
>NA|TRBJ2-2|once|TRBV7-2
TGTGCCAGCAGCTTAGCGACAGCGAACACCGGGGAGCTGTTTTTT
CASSLATANTGELFF
>NA|TRBJ1-5|once|TRBV6-5
TGTGCCAGCAGCCGCGAGAGTGGGAGCAATCAGCCCCAGCATTTT
CASSRESGSNQPQHF
>NA|TRBJ2-2|NA|TRBV7-2
TGTGCCAGCAGCTTAGGGGGATCTGGGCTGGGCACCGGGGAGCTGTTTTTT
CASSLGGSGLGTGELFF
>TRBD1|TRBJ2-2|NA|TRBV28
TGTGCCAGCGGCCCACAGGGACAGTTCACCGGGGAGCTGTTTTTT
CASGPQGQFTGELFF
>NA|TRBJ1-2|NA|TRBV7-8
TGTGCCAGCAGCTCCCCCCCCATTCGAGGCTACACCTTC
CASSSPPIRGYTF
>NA|TRBJ1-2|NA|TRBV4-3
TGCGCCAGCAGCCAAGTAGGTTATGGCTACACCTTC
CASSQVGYGYTF
>NA|TRBJ2-7|NA|TRBV9
TGTGCCAGCAGCGTGCCCGGGCCGGCAGGTTCTCGCGAGCAGTACTTC
CASSVPGPAGSREQYF
>NA|TRBJ1-4|NA|TRBV9
TGTGCCAGCAGCGTAGTCCCTAATGAAAAACTGTTTTTT
CASSVVPNEKLFF
>NA|TRBJ1-6|NA|TRBV30
TGTGCCTGGAACGGGGGTTATAATTCACCCCTCCACTTT
CAWNGGYNSPLHF